The 23 T cell receptor beta chains reported below all come from one sample, sequenced in a study of blood T cell repertoires in COVID-19. The data were produced by immunoSEQ multiplex PCR, yet TCRdb's version contains in-frame clones alone and is incomplete. The sample holds some 93,000 clones; approximately 86% are singletons and the top ten take approximately 10%. Sequenced material: peripheral blood. These receptors came from a man aged 50-59 years with acute or convalescent COVID-19.

The rearrangement uses TRBV2 and TRBJ2-7; 9 bases agree with TRBD2. The CDR3 length is 15 residues. Germline CDR1 SNHLY, CDR2 FYNNEI. CDR3 in DNA: TGTGCCAGCAAGTCCCTTAGCGGGAGTTTGATAGGCGGAGCAGTC. This encodes CASKSLSGSLIGGAV.

The J gene is TRBJ2-1, the V gene TRBV27, with D possibly being TRBD2 (5 bases). CDR1 is MNHEY, CDR2 SMNVEV, per germline (reference sequence). The V and J ends lost 0 bases and 8 bases respectively, with 11 bases between them. This CDR3 region has 14 residues. The CDR3 bases are TGTGCCAGCAGTTTATCAAGGCTCGGGGATGAGCAGTTCTTC. Encoded protein: CASSLSRLGDEQFF.

The chain is built from TRBV24-1 and TRBJ2-1, with TRBD1 matching over 10 bases. J gave up 2 bases and V 4 bases, and 4 bases lay outside the gene matches. Germline CDR1 and CDR2: KGHDR and SFDVKD. This CDR3 comprises 16 residues. Written as DNA, the CDR3 is TGTGCCACCAGTGAGACGACAGGGGGCGCCTACAATGAGCAGTTCTTC. Protein product: CATSETTGGAYNEQFF.

The V gene is TRBV12-3 or TRBV12-4, the J gene TRBJ1-3; D is ambiguous. The ends were cut back, 7 bases at V and 3 bases at J, with 4 bases in the middle. The CDR3 length is 11 residues. The CDR3, as DNA: TGTGCCAGCACTCTTGGAAACACCATATATTTT. It specifies CASTLGNTIYF.

The gene calls are TRBV7-2 and TRBJ2-1; 7 bases map to TRBD1. The CDR3 is 17 amino acids. V was clipped by 2 bases and J by 6 bases; unmatched bases: 13. CDR1 is SGHTA and CDR2 is FQGNSA in the germline V gene. CDR3 in amino acids: CASSLPATGARRNEQFF. For the CDR3, the DNA is TGTGCCAGCAGCTTACCCGCAACAGGGGCACGCCGCAATGAGCAGTTCTTC.

J is TRBJ2-3 and V is TRBV10-2; no reliable D call. Deletions cut 6 bases from V and 0 bases from J, with 10 bases between. This CDR3 comprises 14 residues. Per germline, CDR1 WSHSY and CDR2 SAAADI. The CDR3 nucleotides read TGCGCCAGCAGACCATTTAGCAGCACAGATACGCAGTATTTT. It specifies CASRPFSSTDTQYF.

The chain has TRBV18 and TRBJ1-2, with D unclear. Trimming shortened V by 0 bases and J by 2 bases, and 10 bases separated the two germline ends. CDR1 is KGHSH, CDR2 LQKENI, per germline. CDR3 size: 15 residues. This CDR3 is CASSPPAAPNYGYTF. The CDR3 DNA reads as TGTGCCAGCTCACCACCGGCAGCGCCGAACTATGGCTACACCTTC.

V usage is TRBV11-3 and J usage is TRBJ2-7; 9 bases are a match to TRBD2. The CDR3 loop spans 15 amino acids. CDR1 SGHNT and CDR2 YENEEA come from the germline V gene. V shed 1 base and J 6 bases; nucleotides not matched to a gene: 7. In DNA, the CDR3 is TGTGCCAGCAGCTTAGTGGCTAGCGGGATAGTCGAGCAGTACTTC. Translation: CASSLVASGIVEQYF. The variable domain in full, completed from reference TRBV11-3 and TRBJ2-7, reads EAGVVQSPRYKIIEKKQPVAFWCNPISGHNTLYWYLQNLGQGPELLIRYENEEAVDDSQLPKDRFSAERLKGVDSTLKIQPAELGDSAVYLCASSLVASGIVEQYFGPGTRLTVT.

The J gene is TRBJ2-7, the V gene TRBV29-1; D is possibly TRBD1 (6 bases). CDR1 and CDR2 from the germline V gene are SQVTM and ANQGSEA. The CDR3 is made up of 18 amino acids. With 3 bases removed from V and 1 base from J, the gap between germline ends came to 25 bases. This chain's CDR3 is CSVDVERTATSHSYEQYF. CDR3 nucleotides: TGCAGCGTTGATGTGGAACGGACAGCTACGAGCCATTCCTACGAGCAGTACTTC.

The chain carries TRBV13 and TRBJ2-7; 8 bases fit TRBD2. Germline CDR1 and CDR2: PRHDT and FYEKMQ (reference sequence). The CDR3 contains 15 residues. J gave up 2 bases and V 1 base, and 4 bases lay outside the gene matches. Here the CDR3 reads CASSLEQGLAYEQYF. DNA for the CDR3: TGTGCCAGCAGCTTAGAACAGGGACTAGCCTACGAGCAGTACTTC.

The genes are TRBV6-1 and TRBJ1-4; D remains ambiguous. V dropped 4 bases and J dropped 8 bases, with 17 bases sitting between them. Germline-derived CDR1 and CDR2 are MNHNS and SASEGT. CDR3 length: 15 amino acids. The CDR3 protein is CASSVRVNEGEKLFF. CDR3 coding DNA: TGTGCCAGCAGTGTCCGGGTCAACGAGGGCGAAAAACTGTTTTTT.

The CDR3 sequence is CAIKPGLAINEQFF. CDR3 nucleotides: TGTGCCATCAAACCGGGACTAGCGATCAATGAGCAGTTCTTC. The J gene is TRBJ2-1, the V gene TRBV10-3; 10 nucleotides align to TRBD2. V dropped 7 bases and J dropped 6; count of bases not matched to a gene: 6. The CDR3 has 14 residues. Germline V gene sequence: CDR1 ENHRY, CDR2 SYGVKD.

This clone was found once. This chain joins TRBV6-5 and TRBJ2-1, with D maybe TRBD1 (6 bases). Trimming removed 0 bases at V and 2 bases at J, with 11 bases between. Per the germline V gene, CDR1 is MNHEY and CDR2 is SVGAGI. The CDR3 has 16 residues. The CDR3 loop is CASSYSARGPYNEQFF. The CDR3, as DNA: TGTGCCAGCAGTTACTCGGCCAGGGGTCCCTACAATGAGCAGTTCTTC.

This sequence joins TRBV18 and TRBJ2-5, with D possibly being TRBD2 (6 bases). Looked up from germline, CDR1 is KGHSH and CDR2 is LQKENI. The germline V and J ends were trimmed by 2 bases and 4 bases, with 14 bases remaining between them. There are 15 residues in the CDR3. The chain's CDR3 is CASSPGTPGVETQYF. The DNA for the CDR3 is TGTGCCAGCTCACCAGGGACCCCGGGGGTAGAGACCCAGTACTTC.

This chain joins TRBV2 and TRBJ1-5, with 8 nucleotides matching TRBD1. The CDR3 is made up of 15 amino acids. CDR1 is SNHLY and CDR2 is FYNNEI in the germline V gene. Trimming at V came to 4 bases and at J to 0 bases, leaving 2 bases not matched to a gene. The CDR3 DNA follows: TGTGCCAGCAGTGGGGGACAGGCTAGCAATCAGCCCCAGCATTTT. Translated: CASSGGQASNQPQHF.

The V call is TRBV3-1 (or the pseudogene TRBV3-2), the J call TRBJ2-7; weak D call: TRBD1 (6 bases). V was shortened by 1 base and J by 2 bases, with 12 bases between the two germline ends. Germline CDR1 reads LGHDT; CDR2 reads YNNKEL (reference sequence). The CDR3 loop spans 15 amino acids. The CDR3 region is CASSQGDTLTYEQYF. The CDR3 DNA reads as TGTGCCAGCAGCCAAGGGGACACCTTAACCTACGAGCAGTACTTC.

The chain carries TRBV3-1 (or the pseudogene TRBV3-2) and TRBJ2-7, with D hard to call. CDR1 and CDR2 (germline): LGHDT, YNNKEL (reference sequence). V dropped 1 base and J dropped 1 base, with 2 bases sitting between them. The CDR3 sequence is 12 residues long. The CDR3 loop reads CASSQASYEQYF. The CDR3 DNA reads TGTGCCAGCAGCCAAGCGTCCTACGAGCAGTACTTC.

This clone was picked up one time. The chain has TRBV7-8 and TRBJ2-7; 16 nucleotides agree with TRBD2. CDR3 length equals 18 residues. Trimming took 5 bases from V and 5 from J; bases not matched to a gene: 12. Germline V gene sequence: CDR1 SGHVS, CDR2 FQNEAQ. This chain's CDR3 is CASSQQPGLAGGHHEQYF. The CDR3 DNA reads TGTGCCAGCAGCCAACAACCGGGACTAGCGGGAGGGCATCACGAGCAGTACTTC. Drawing the rest from reference TRBV7-8 and TRBJ2-7, the complete variable domain is GAGVSQSPRYKVAKRGQDVALRCDPISGHVSLFWYQQALGQGPEFLTYFQNEAQLDKSGLPSDRFFAERPEGSVSTLKIQRTQQEDSAVYLCASSQQPGLAGGHHEQYFGPGTRLTVT.

CDR3 nucleotides: TGTGCCAGCAGCCCCACCCTGGGACAGCTCCAAGAGACCCAGTACTTC. This codes for CASSPTLGQLQETQYF. The rearrangement uses TRBV14 and TRBJ2-5; the match to TRBD1 covers 7 bases. CDR3 length: 16 amino acids. Germline loops: CDR1 SGHDN, CDR2 FVKESK. V shed 4 bases, J shed 1 base, and the junction held 9 bases outside the gene matches.

The CDR3 region has the DNA TGTGCCAGCAGCGTAGACCCGGTCCTAGCGGGAACCTACAATGAGCAGTTCTTC. It is translated as CASSVDPVLAGTYNEQFF. The chain has TRBV7-6 and TRBJ2-1; TRBD2 agrees at 9 bases. J gave up 2 bases and V 5 bases, and 13 bases lay outside the gene matches. The length of the CDR3 is 18 residues. Germline V gene sequence: CDR1 SGHVS, CDR2 FNYEAQ.

This clone appeared a single time. The chain has TRBV5-6 and TRBJ2-7, with 10 bases matching TRBD1. J was trimmed by 3 bases and V by 4 bases; bases with no gene match: 4. Per the germline V gene, CDR1 is SGHDT and CDR2 is YYEEEE. CDR3 length: 14 amino acids. The CDR3 is CASSRRTGGYEQYF. The DNA for the CDR3 is TGTGCCAGCAGCAGAAGGACAGGGGGCTACGAGCAGTACTTC.

This chain connects TRBV19 to TRBJ2-7, with 10 bases that match TRBD2. Per the germline V gene, CDR1 is LNHDA and CDR2 is SQIVND (reference sequence). The CDR3 contains 15 residues. V shed 5 bases and J 1 base; nucleotides not matched to a gene: 5. This CDR3 reads CASSPGLAVSYEQYF. The CDR3 nucleotides are TGTGCCAGTAGTCCCGGACTAGCGGTGTCCTACGAGCAGTACTTC.

The chain is built from TRBV30 and TRBJ1-1; D call uncertain. This CDR3 comprises 13 residues. Trimming removed 1 base at V and 2 bases at J, with 8 bases between. The germline V gene encodes CDR1 GTSNPN and CDR2 SVGIG (reference sequence). The CDR3 region is CAWSGQANTEAFF. The DNA of the CDR3 is TGTGCCTGGAGTGGGCAGGCAAACACTGAAGCTTTCTTT.